This TCR beta chain comes out of a study of shared clonotypes between healthy human individuals. It was across several immunoSEQ plates that each subset's genomic DNA was evenly split. TCRdb's table, derived via immunoSEQ multiplex PCR, lists solely in-frame clones and lacks some. The sample yields hundreds of thousands of clones, roughly 72% seen once. The length of the CDR3 is 12 residues. The J segment lost 3 bases and the V segment lost 8 bases, leaving 4 bases of the junction unmatched. Per germline, CDR1 MNHNS and CDR2 SASEGT. Sequencing was carried out using memory CD4+ T cells sorted from blood. The subset denotes: CD45RA-negative fraction. The rearrangement links TRBV6-1 to TRBJ2-7; TRBD2 matches at 7 bases. The clonotype was recovered from a woman aged 30 to 39 in good health. In DNA form, the CDR3 reads TGTGCCAGCGGAGCGGGGAGCTACGAGCAGTACTTC. The encoded protein is CASGAGSYEQYF.